Listed here are 2 T cell receptor beta chains from one sample, sequenced in a study of T cell clones after liver transplantation. Generated by immunoSEQ multiplex PCR, the TCRdb table keeps only in-frame clones and is missing some. The table lists about 51,000 clones, less than 90% of them singletons, with 13% to 15% in the top ten. The material was CD8+ T cells from blood, obtained 12 months after liver transplant. These receptor sequences come from a human patient who received a liver transplant. T cells may partly derive from the graft donor.

The chain joins TRBV11-1 to TRBJ2-1; 10 positions agree with TRBD2. The CDR3 consists of 14 residues. After removal of 5 bases from V and 4 bases from J, the junction contained 2 bases not matched to a gene. CDR1 and CDR2 from the germline V gene are SGHAT and FQDESV (reference sequence). The CDR3 region is CASSRTSGYNEQFF. In DNA, the CDR3 is TGTGCCAGCAGCCGGACTAGCGGATACAATGAGCAGTTCTTC.

The rearrangement links TRBV28 to TRBJ2-1; either TRBD1 or TRBD2 may fit D (5 bases each). V was shortened by 1 base and J by 8 bases, with 12 bases between the two germline ends. The germline V gene has CDR1 MDHEN and CDR2 SYDVKM. CDR3 length: 14 amino acids. The CDR3 coding sequence is TGTGCCAGCAGTTTATTCATCGGGGCATATGAGCAGTTCTTC. Protein sequence: CASSLFIGAYEQFF.